This TCR beta chain was sequenced for a study of cytomegalovirus exposure and HLA in healthy donors (dated by TCRdb to about 2017). Broadly, across the study: The 666 repertoires of the first cohort and the roughly 110 validation repertoires were produced on the same platform, according to a later analysis. The aim of the study was to test whether cataloging public T cell receptors could identify signatures of past pathogen exposure. Besides the first cohort of hundreds of subjects, a separate validation cohort made up of 95 to 150 different subjects was used. To predict cytomegalovirus infection status, the study brought together high-throughput TCR immunosequencing, statistical association of individual TCRs with disease status, and machine learning. The investigation overall reported the following: In both the original and validation cohorts, the classifier was reported to diagnose cytomegalovirus status with high specificity and sensitivity. In vitro tests confirmed that a few of the cytomegalovirus-associated TCR beta chains recognize cytomegalovirus antigens. The authors suggested that the approach could potentially be extended to other disease states and immunological phenotypes. A later analysis found that TCRs clustered in the first cohort also tended to co-occur in the roughly 120 validation repertoires, with approximately 95% of cluster scores above 0. A total of 150 to 200 TCR beta chains were listed by the study as associated with cytomegalovirus. Most TCR sequences were seen in very few donors, while some public TCRs were found in many individuals. A later analysis had no HLA typing for the validation cohort, so co-occurrence there was scored across all 110 or so repertoires.

Unmatched junction bases come to 7, with V trimmed by 3 bases and J by 4 bases. Looking up the germline V gene (reference sequence) yields CDR1 GTSNPN and CDR2 SVGIG. CDR3 length: 14 amino acids, cysteine to phenylalanine. Only the CDR3 region is kept as DNA, spanning 42 bases read in frame from base 1. Library prep was done by the immunoSEQ multiplex PCR assay. Under the source paper's analysis protocol: A statistical classification framework was built to diagnose cytomegalovirus status from the catalog of TCR beta chain sequences. Sourced from immuneACCESS, this table was stored by TCRdb with only in-frame sequences that have V and J called. A share of the clones is absent; for the studies checked, an unresolved V gene accounts for under half, and the remainder has no known explanation. V and J calls and clone size are those listed in that table; D and trimming were worked out from the DNA. The sample contains 130,000 to 150,000 clones, over 80% of them found a single time. 4.5% of the sample lies in the top ten.

A word on this clone: Its target antigen remains unknown. No much larger clone exists at a distance of one base, and base qualities are not known.

Donors formed part of the validation cohort, which comprised 120 subjects and was distinct from the first cohort of several hundred subjects. The clonotype originates from a man between 18 and 35 years old in good health and CMV-seropositive. The chain joins TRBV30 to TRBJ2-7; 9 middle bases align to TRBD1. The sample comprised PBMCs. The bases are TGTGCCTGGAGCGAGGACAGGGGCGTTTACGAGCAGTACTTC. It is translated as CAWSEDRGVYEQYF.